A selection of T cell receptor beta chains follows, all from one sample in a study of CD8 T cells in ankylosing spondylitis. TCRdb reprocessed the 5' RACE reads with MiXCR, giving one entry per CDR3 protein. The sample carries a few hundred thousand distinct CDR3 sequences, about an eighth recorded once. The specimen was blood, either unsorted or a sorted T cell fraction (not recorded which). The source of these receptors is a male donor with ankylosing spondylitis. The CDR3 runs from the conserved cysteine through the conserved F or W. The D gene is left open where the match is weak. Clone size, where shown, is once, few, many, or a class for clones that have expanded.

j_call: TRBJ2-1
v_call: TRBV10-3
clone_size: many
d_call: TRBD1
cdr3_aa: CAISGDSLNEQFF
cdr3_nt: TGTGCCATCAGTGGGGACAGCCTCAATGAGCAGTTCTTC

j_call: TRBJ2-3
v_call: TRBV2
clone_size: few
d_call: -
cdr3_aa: CAVSGDGVTDTQYF
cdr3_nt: TGTGCCGTCTCAGGGGATGGAGTGACAGATACGCAGTATTTT

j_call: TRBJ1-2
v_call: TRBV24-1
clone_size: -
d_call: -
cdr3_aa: CATSDRDTPYTF
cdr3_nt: TGTGCCACCAGTGACCGGGACACCCCTTACACCTTC

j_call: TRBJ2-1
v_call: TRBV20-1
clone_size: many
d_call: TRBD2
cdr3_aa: CSARAATSGRDNEQFF
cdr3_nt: TGCAGTGCTAGAGCCGCCACTAGCGGGAGAGACAATGAGCAGTTCTTC

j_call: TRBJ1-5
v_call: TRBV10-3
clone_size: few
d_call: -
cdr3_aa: CAISGSNQPQHF
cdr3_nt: TGTGCCATCAGTGGTAGCAATCAGCCCCAGCATTTT

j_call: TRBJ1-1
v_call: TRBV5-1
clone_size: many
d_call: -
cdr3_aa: CASSLQSGPAFF
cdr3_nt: TGCGCCAGCAGCTTGCAGTCGGGTCCAGCTTTCTTT

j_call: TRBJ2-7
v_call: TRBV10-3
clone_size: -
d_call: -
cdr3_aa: CAITAQPTGISEQYF
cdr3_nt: TGTGCCATCACCGCCCAACCCACAGGGATCTCCGAGCAGTACTTC

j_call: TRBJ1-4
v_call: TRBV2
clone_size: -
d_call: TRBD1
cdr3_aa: CASRLQGANEKLFF
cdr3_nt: TGTGCCAGCAGACTACAGGGGGCAAATGAAAAACTGTTTTTT

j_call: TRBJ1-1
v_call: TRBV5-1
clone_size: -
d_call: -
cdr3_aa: CASSASRGTGEGWKTFF
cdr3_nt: TGCGCCAGCAGCGCCTCCCGCGGGACGGGCGAGGGCTGGAAAACTTTCTTT

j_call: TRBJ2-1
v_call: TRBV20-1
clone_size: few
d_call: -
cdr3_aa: CSAPVSLASNEQFF
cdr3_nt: TGCAGTGCCCCCGTCAGTCTAGCCTCAAATGAGCAGTTCTTC

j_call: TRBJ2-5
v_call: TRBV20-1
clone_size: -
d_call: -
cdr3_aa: CSARTTSDQGAQYF
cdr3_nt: TGCAGTGCTAGAACTACTAGCGACCAGGGGGCCCAGTACTTC

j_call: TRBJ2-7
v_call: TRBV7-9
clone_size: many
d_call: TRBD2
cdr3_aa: CASSFWSGKDEQYF
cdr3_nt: TGTGCCAGCAGCTTTTGGAGCGGGAAAGACGAGCAGTACTTC

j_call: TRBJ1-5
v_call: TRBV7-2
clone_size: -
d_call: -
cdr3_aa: CASSLAVGGNQPQHF
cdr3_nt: TGTGCCAGCAGCTTAGCGGTAGGAGGGAATCAGCCCCAGCATTTT

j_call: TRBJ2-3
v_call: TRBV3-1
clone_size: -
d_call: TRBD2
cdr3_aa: CASSQSGTGDTQYF
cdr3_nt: TGTGCCAGCAGCCAAAGCGGGACTGGAGATACGCAGTATTTT

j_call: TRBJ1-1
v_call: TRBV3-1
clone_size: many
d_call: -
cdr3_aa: CASSQVGGTTEAFF
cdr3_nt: TGTGCCAGCAGCCAAGTCGGGGGGACCACTGAAGCTTTCTTT

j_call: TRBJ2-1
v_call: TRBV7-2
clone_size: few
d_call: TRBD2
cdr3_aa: CASRPTSGRLNEQFF
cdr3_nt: TGTGCCAGCAGACCTACTAGCGGGAGGTTAAATGAGCAGTTCTTC

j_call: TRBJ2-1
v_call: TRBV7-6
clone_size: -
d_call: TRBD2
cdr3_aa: CASSSPTSGDYNEQFF
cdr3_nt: TGTGCCAGCAGCTCTCCGACTAGCGGGGACTACAATGAGCAGTTCTTC

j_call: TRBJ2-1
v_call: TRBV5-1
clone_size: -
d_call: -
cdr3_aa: CASSLYGYYNEQFF
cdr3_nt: TGCGCCAGCAGCTTGTACGGCTACTACAATGAGCAGTTCTTC

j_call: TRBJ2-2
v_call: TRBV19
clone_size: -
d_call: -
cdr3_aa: CASSASGTVTRGELFF
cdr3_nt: TGTGCCAGTAGTGCCTCGGGGACAGTGACTAGAGGGGAGCTGTTTTTT

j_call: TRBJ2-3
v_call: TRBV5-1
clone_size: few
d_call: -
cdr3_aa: CASSSSSVDTQYF
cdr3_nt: TGCGCCAGCAGTTCGAGTAGCGTAGATACGCAGTATTTT

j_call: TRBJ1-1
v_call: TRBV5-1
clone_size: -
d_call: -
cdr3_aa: CASTTQGNTEAFF
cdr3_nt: TGCGCCAGCACCACACAGGGGAACACTGAAGCTTTCTTT

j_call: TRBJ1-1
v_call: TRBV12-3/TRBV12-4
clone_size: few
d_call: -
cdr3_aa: CASRGDSGPEAFF
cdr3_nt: TGTGCCAGCAGGGGGGACTCCGGCCCTGAAGCTTTCTTT

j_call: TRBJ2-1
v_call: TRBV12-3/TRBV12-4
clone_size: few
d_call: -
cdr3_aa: CASSPGQGGEQFF
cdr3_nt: TGTGCCAGCAGTCCAGGACAAGGTGGTGAGCAGTTCTTC

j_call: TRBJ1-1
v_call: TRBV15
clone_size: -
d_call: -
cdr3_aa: CATSRAGVNTEAFF
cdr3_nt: TGTGCCACCAGCAGAGCCGGTGTTAACACTGAAGCTTTCTTT

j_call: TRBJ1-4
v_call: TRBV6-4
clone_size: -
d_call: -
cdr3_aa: CASRGSPNEKLFF
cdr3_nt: TGTGCCAGCAGGGGCAGCCCTAATGAAAAACTGTTTTTT

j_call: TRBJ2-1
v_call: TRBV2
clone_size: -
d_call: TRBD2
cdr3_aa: CASKVLAGPSSYNEQFF
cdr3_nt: TGTGCCAGCAAGGTACTAGCGGGGCCGAGCTCCTACAATGAGCAGTTCTTC

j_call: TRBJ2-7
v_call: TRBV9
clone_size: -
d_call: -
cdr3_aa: CASSVAAVSYEQYF
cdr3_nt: TGTGCCAGCAGCGTAGCGGCAGTTTCCTACGAGCAGTACTTC

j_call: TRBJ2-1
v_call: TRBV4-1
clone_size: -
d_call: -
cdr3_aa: CASSQDHSGPYNEQFF
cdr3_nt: TGCGCCAGCAGCCAAGATCACAGCGGCCCCTACAATGAGCAGTTCTTC

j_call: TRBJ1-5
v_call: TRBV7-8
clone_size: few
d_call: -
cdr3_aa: CASRSGTSSNQPQHF
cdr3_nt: TGTGCCAGCAGATCTGGGACATCTAGCAATCAGCCCCAGCATTTT

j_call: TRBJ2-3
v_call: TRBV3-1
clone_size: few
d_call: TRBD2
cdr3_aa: CASSRDYQDTQYF
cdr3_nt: TGTGCCAGCAGCCGGGACTACCAAGATACGCAGTATTTT

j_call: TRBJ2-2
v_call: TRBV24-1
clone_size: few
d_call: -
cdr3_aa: CATSDRDRSYTGELFF
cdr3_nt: TGTGCCACCAGTGACCGGGACCGAAGTTACACCGGGGAGCTGTTTTTT

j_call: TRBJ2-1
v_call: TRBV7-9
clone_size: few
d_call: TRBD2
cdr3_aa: CASSFPGTSGRQQFF
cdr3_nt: TGTGCCAGCAGCTTCCCAGGGACTAGCGGCCGCCAGCAGTTCTTC

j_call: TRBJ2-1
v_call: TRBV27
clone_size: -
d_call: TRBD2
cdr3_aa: CATHWPGGNEQFF
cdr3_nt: TGTGCCACCCACTGGCCGGGAGGGAATGAGCAGTTCTTC

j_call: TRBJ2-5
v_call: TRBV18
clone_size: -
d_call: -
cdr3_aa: CASSPATGRETQYF
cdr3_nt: TGTGCCAGCTCACCAGCGACGGGCCGGGAGACCCAGTACTTC

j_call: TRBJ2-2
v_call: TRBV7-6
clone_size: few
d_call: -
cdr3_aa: CASSLAWVPGRGTGELFF
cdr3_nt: TGTGCCAGCAGCTTAGCTTGGGTACCCGGGAGAGGCACCGGGGAGCTGTTTTTT

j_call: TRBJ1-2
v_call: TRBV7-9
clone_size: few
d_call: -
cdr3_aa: CASSAPSREYGWTF
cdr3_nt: TGTGCCAGCAGCGCCCCAAGTAGGGAATATGGCTGGACCTTC

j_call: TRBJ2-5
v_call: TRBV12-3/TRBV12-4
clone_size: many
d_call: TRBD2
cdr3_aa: CASSRTSGQETQYF
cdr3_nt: TGTGCCAGCAGCAGAACTAGCGGGCAAGAGACCCAGTACTTC

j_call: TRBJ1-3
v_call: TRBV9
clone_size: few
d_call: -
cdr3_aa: CASSVGQPGNTIYF
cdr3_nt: TGTGCCAGCAGCGTAGGACAGCCTGGAAACACCATATATTTT

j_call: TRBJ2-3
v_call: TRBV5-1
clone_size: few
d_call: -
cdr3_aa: CASMPGPTDTQYF
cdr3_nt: TGCGCCAGCATGCCAGGGCCCACAGATACGCAGTATTTT

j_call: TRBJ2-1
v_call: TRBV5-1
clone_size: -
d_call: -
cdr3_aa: CASSLLGADEQFF
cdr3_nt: TGCGCCAGCAGCTTGTTGGGGGCCGATGAGCAGTTCTTC

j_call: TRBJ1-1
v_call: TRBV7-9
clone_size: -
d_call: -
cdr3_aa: CASSLSGGFAEAFF
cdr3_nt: TGTGCCAGCAGCCTATCGGGGGGGTTCGCTGAAGCTTTCTTT